The source of this TCR beta chain is a study of shared clonotypes between healthy human individuals. Background on the study: The people who gave samples were a couple of women and a few men aged 18 to 49.

As handled by the study authors: There were no quality scores in the junction-only immunoSEQ sequences, so filtering differed. The assay was immunoSEQ multiplex PCR, and TCRdb's table has in-frame clones only and misses some. From that table come the V and J calls and clone size; the DNA was used to work out D and trimming. The data show 2 million to 2.5 million clones, 85% to 95% seen once. The CDR3 has 14 amino acids. Looked up from germline, CDR1 is MNHEY and CDR2 is SMNVEV (reference sequence). V lost 6 bases, J lost 2 bases, and 6 bases stayed unmatched. From CD4+ cells came CD45RA+ naive and CD45RA-negative memory subsets.

Sequencing used naive CD4+ T cells from PBMCs. Indicated subset: CD45RA+ positively selected. The clonotype was recovered from a man aged 18-30 years in good health. Some clones in this sample may be carry-over from other donors' samples. V and J are TRBV27 and TRBJ2-7, with 8 bases matching TRBD1. CDR3 amino acids: CASRGTGRAYEQYF. CDR3 nucleotides: TGTGCCAGCAGGGGGACAGGCAGGGCCTACGAGCAGTACTTC.